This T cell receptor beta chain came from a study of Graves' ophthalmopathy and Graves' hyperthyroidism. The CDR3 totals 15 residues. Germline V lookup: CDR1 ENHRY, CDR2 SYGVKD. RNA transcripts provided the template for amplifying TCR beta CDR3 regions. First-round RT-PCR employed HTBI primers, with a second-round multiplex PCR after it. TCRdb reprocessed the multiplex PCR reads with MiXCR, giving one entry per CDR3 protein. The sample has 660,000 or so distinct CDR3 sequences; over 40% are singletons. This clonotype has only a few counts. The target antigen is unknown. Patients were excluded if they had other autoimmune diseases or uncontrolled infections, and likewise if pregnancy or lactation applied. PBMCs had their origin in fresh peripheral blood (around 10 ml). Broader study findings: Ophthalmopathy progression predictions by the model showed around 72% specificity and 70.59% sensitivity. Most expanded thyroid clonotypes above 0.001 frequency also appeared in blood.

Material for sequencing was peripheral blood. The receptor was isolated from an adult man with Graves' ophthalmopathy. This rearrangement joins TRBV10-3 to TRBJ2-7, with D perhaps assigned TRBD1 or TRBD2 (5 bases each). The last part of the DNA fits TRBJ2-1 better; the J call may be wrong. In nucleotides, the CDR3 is TGTGCCATCAGTGAGGCTCGGGGCCCAAACGATGAGCAGTTCTTC. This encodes CAISEARGPNDEQFF.